These 13 T cell receptor beta chains share one sample of origin, sequenced in a study of blood T cell repertoires in COVID-19. TCRdb's table, derived via immunoSEQ multiplex PCR, lists solely in-frame clones and lacks some. The sample has approximately 500,000 clones, roughly 88% seen once. Source material: peripheral blood. These receptor sequences come from a human donor in a cohort sampled during active COVID-19.

The V and J genes are TRBV6-5 and TRBJ1-5; no clear D. V was shortened by 5 bases and J by 2 bases, with 13 bases between the two germline ends. CDR1 is MNHEY and CDR2 is SVGAGI in the germline V gene. This CDR3 spans 15 amino acids. The CDR3 coding sequence is TGTGCCAGCAGTCTGACATTCGGGGGCAATCAGCCCCAGCATTTT. This translates into CASSLTFGGNQPQHF.

The rearrangement uses TRBV27 and TRBJ1-1; the match to TRBD1 covers 9 bases. The CDR3 consists of 16 residues. Trimming cost V 5 bases and J 5 bases; bases outside gene matches: 12. Germline lookup yields CDR1 MNHEY and CDR2 SMNVEV (reference sequence). CDR3 residues: CASSPTTTGGGTEAFF. CDR3 in DNA: TGTGCCAGCAGTCCGACCACGACAGGGGGAGGGACTGAAGCTTTCTTT.

A word on this clone: Other nucleotide sequences in the sample specify the same CDR3. The chain recombines TRBV30 with TRBJ1-2, with D possibly matching TRBD1 (5 bases). With 2 bases removed from V and 8 bases from J, the gap between germline ends came to 9 bases. Germline V gene lookup returns CDR1 GTSNPN and CDR2 SVGIG (reference sequence). This CDR3 spans 11 amino acids. CDR3 protein: CAWSSGGGYTF. The CDR3 nucleotides read TGTGCCTGGAGTTCGGGGGGAGGCTACACCTTC. The whole variable domain, filled in from reference TRBV30 and TRBJ1-2, reads SQTIHQWPATLVQPVGSPLSLECTVEGTSNPNLYWYRQAAGRGLQLLFYSVGIGQISSEVPQNLSASRPQDRQFILSSKKLLLSDSGFYLCAWSSGGGYTFGSGTRLTVV.

The chain recombines TRBV2 with TRBJ1-2; tentatively, D is TRBD1 (6 bases). Germline loops: CDR1 SNHLY, CDR2 FYNNEI. V lost 4 bases, J lost 8 bases, and 11 bases lay in between. CDR3 size: 12 residues. CDR3 nucleotides: TGTGCCAGCAGTGGCCAGGGGAAGGGCTACACCTTC. Its protein is CASSGQGKGYTF.

This chain links TRBV5-1 with TRBJ2-1, with 10 bases lining up with TRBD2. This CDR3 comprises 17 residues. Per the germline V gene, CDR1 is SGHRS and CDR2 is YFSETQ. The J segment lost 6 bases and the V segment lost 4 bases, leaving 13 bases of the junction unmatched. Written as DNA, the CDR3 is TGCGCCAGCAGCCTGTCCCCCGGGACTAGCGTCACCAATGAGCAGTTCTTC. Its protein product is CASSLSPGTSVTNEQFF.

The count of this clone is one. V is TRBV5-1 and J is TRBJ2-7; TRBD1 matches at 8 bases. The CDR3 runs to 13 residues. Germline V gene sequence: CDR1 SGHRS, CDR2 YFSETQ. V was pared by 7 bases and J by 2 bases, with 5 bases of the junction left unmatched. CDR3 DNA sequence: TGCGCCAGCGCGGAGGGACAGGCCTACGAGCAGTACTTC. Its protein product is CASAEGQAYEQYF.

The chain carries TRBV27 and TRBJ2-7, with 8 positions matching TRBD1. The CDR3 length is 16 residues. V gave up 4 bases and J gave up 0 bases; unmatched junction bases: 8. Germline lookup yields CDR1 MNHEY and CDR2 SMNVEV (reference sequence). The CDR3 spells CASSSLRTGISYEQYF. Here the CDR3 DNA reads TGTGCCAGCAGTTCTCTACGGACAGGGATCTCCTACGAGCAGTACTTC.

The CDR3 bases are TGTGCCACCAGCAGAGAGGGACAGGGCTGGCAGCCCCAGCATTTT. Its translation: CATSREGQGWQPQHF. The genes are TRBV15 and TRBJ1-5; 9 nucleotides align to TRBD1. The trim removed 0 bases at V and 7 bases at J, leaving 4 bases unmatched. Looked up from germline, CDR1 is LNHNV and CDR2 is YYDKDF (reference sequence). The CDR3 extends over 15 amino acids.

The chain has TRBV4-3 and TRBJ1-2, with 7 nucleotides matching TRBD1. The germline CDR1 and CDR2 sequences are LGHNA and YSLEER. This CDR3 region has 16 residues. J lost 8 bases, V lost 0 bases, and 12 bases had no gene match. CDR3 in amino acids: CASSQDWAGGIEGYTF. The CDR3, as DNA: TGCGCCAGCAGCCAAGATTGGGCAGGGGGGATTGAAGGCTACACCTTC.

The rearrangement joins TRBV30 to TRBJ1-2; TRBD1 matches at 8 bases. Looked up from germline, CDR1 is GTSNPN and CDR2 is SVGIG (reference sequence). Germline trimming cut 0 bases from V and 4 bases from J; bases unmatched to any gene: 13. This CDR3 is 17 amino acids long. The CDR3 nucleotides read TGTGCCTGGAGTGTCAGGACAGGGCTAATTCCACGCTATGGCTACACCTTC. Its protein product is CAWSVRTGLIPRYGYTF.

The chain is built from TRBV28 and TRBJ1-2, with 10 bases that match TRBD1. Germline values: CDR1 MDHEN, CDR2 SYDVKM. The CDR3 runs to 16 residues. The V gene end was trimmed by 8 bases and the J gene end by 4 bases; junction bases not matched to a gene: 13. CDR3 in amino acids: CASLFRDRGVVYGYTF. The CDR3 nucleotides read TGTGCCAGCCTCTTCCGGGACAGGGGAGTGGTCTATGGCTACACCTTC.

About this clone: The sample carries other DNA sequences with the same CDR3. The J gene is TRBJ2-1, the V gene TRBV18; maybe TRBD2 (5 bases). The germline V gene has CDR1 KGHSH and CDR2 LQKENI. V lost 2 bases and J lost 6, with 8 bases in between. The CDR3 extends over 13 amino acids. For the CDR3, the DNA is TGTGCCAGCTCACCAACCGGAGGCAATGAGCAGTTCTTC. Translating it yields CASSPTGGNEQFF.

The rearrangement uses TRBV7-8 and TRBJ1-2; D gene unclear. CDR3 size: 14 residues. V lost 5 bases, J lost 2 bases, and 12 bases lay in between. In germline, CDR1 is SGHVS, CDR2 FQNEAQ. The CDR3 region has the DNA TGTGCCAGCAGCAACATACAGACAAACTATGGCTACACCTTC. Translated, it gives CASSNIQTNYGYTF.